This TCR beta chain was profiled in a study of blood T cell repertoires in COVID-19. Study summary: From T cells, B-cell-depleted T cells, or PBMCs came the material, which was cDNA or gDNA.

Original methodology: Estimates of nucleated cell counts were drawn from the amplification of reference gene primers. Profiled with immunoSEQ multiplex PCR; TCRdb holds only in-frame clones, not every one. That table furnishes V, J and clone size, whereas the DNA furnished D and trimming. Among about 110,000 clones listed, 76% were seen once. Trimming stripped 0 bases from V and 4 bases from J, with 10 bases between. The germline gives CDR1 KGHSH, CDR2 LQKENI. The CDR3 length is 14 residues. The clonotype originates from a woman of 80 years or more with acute or convalescent COVID-19. The chain combines TRBV18 with TRBJ2-7; D is unresolved. Material for sequencing was peripheral blood. Here the CDR3 DNA reads TGTGCCAGCTCACCACCTTTAGGCAGGTACGAGCAGTACTTC. It yields the protein CASSPPLGRYEQYF.